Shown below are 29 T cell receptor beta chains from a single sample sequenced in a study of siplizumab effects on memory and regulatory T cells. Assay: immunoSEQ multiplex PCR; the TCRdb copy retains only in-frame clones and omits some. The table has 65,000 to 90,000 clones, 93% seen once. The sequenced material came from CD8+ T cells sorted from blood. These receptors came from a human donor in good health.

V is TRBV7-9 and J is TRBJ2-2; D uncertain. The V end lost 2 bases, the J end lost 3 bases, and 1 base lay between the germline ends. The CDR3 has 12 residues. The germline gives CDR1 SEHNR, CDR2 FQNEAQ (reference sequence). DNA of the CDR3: TGTGCCAGCAGCTTATACACCGGGGAGCTGTTTTTT. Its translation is CASSLYTGELFF.

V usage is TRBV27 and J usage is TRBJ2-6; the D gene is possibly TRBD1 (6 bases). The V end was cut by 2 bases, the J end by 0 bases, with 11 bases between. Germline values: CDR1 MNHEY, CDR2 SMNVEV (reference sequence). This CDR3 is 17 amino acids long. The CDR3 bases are TGTGCCAGCAGTTTAATACAGGGCGGCTCTGGGGCCAACGTCCTGACTTTC. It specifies CASSLIQGGSGANVLTF.

The CDR3 is CASSEGRGYTF. CDR3 coding DNA: TGCGCCAGCAGTGAGGGTAGAGGCTACACCTTC. The chain recombines TRBV10-2 with TRBJ1-2; D gene ambiguous. V was trimmed by 2 bases and J by 8 bases, leaving 6 bases between them. The germline gives CDR1 WSHSY, CDR2 SAAADI. The CDR3 is 11 residues long.

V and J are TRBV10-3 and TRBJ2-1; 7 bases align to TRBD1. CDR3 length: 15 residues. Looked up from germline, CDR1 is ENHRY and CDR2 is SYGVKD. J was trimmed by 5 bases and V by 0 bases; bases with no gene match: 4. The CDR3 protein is CAISESGQVNNEQFF. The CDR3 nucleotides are TGTGCCATCAGTGAGTCCGGACAGGTTAACAATGAGCAGTTCTTC.

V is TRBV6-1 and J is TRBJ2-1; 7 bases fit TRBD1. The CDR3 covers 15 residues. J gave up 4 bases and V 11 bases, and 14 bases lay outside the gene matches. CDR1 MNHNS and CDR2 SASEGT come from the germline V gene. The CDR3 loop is CAGVSLGQAYNEQFF. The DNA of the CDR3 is TGTGCCGGAGTGTCGTTAGGACAGGCTTACAATGAGCAGTTCTTC.

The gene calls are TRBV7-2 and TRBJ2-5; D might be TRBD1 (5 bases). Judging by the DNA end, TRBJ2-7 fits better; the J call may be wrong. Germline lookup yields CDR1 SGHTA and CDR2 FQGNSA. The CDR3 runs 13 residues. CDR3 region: CASSLGRVSEQYF. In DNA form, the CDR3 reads TGTGCCAGCAGCTTAGGCAGGGTCAGCGAGCAGTACTTC.

Here the CDR3 reads CASSPGRDNSPLHF. CDR3 DNA: TGCGCCAGCAGCCCAGGACGGGACAATTCACCCCTCCACTTT. V gene TRBV5-1 combines with J gene TRBJ1-6; maybe TRBD1 (5 bases). The CDR3 is 14 amino acids. Germline V lookup: CDR1 SGHRS, CDR2 YFSETQ. Trimming took 4 bases from V and 7 from J, leaving 12 bases between them.

The CDR3 protein is CASSVGGGTWQYF. Written as DNA, the CDR3 is TGTGCCAGCAGCGTAGGGGGCGGGACCTGGCAGTATTTT. The J gene is TRBJ2-3, the V gene TRBV9; D is perhaps TRBD2 (6 bases). This CDR3 region has 13 residues. The V gene lost 0 bases and the J gene lost 11 bases, with 13 bases spanning the gap. Looked up from germline, CDR1 is SGDLS and CDR2 is YYNGEE.

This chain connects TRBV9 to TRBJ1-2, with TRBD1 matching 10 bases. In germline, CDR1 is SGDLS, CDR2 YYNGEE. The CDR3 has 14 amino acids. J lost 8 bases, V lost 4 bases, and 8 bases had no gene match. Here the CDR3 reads CASSPTGGGIGYTF. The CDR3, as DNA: TGTGCCAGCAGCCCGACAGGGGGCGGGATCGGCTACACCTTC.

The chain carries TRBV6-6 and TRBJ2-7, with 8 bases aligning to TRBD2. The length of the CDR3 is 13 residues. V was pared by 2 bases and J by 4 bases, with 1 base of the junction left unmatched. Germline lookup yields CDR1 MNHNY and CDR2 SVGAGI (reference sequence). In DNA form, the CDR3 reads TGTGCCAGCAGTTACGCGGGGGGATACGAGCAGTACTTC. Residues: CASSYAGGYEQYF.

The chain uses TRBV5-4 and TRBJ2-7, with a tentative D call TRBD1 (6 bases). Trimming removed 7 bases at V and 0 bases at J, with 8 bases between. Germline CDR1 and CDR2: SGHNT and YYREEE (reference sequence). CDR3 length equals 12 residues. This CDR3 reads CASQGSSYEQYF. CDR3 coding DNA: TGTGCCAGCCAGGGGAGCTCCTACGAGCAGTACTTC.

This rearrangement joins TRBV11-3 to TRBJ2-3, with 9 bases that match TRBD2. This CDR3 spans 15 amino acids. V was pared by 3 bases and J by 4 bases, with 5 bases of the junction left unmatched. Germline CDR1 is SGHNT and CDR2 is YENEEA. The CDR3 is CASSFRSGGSDTQYF. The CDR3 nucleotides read TGTGCCAGCAGCTTTCGGAGCGGGGGGTCAGATACGCAGTATTTT. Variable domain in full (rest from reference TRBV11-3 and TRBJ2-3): EAGVVQSPRYKIIEKKQPVAFWCNPISGHNTLYWYLQNLGQGPELLIRYENEEAVDDSQLPKDRFSAERLKGVDSTLKIQPAELGDSAVYLCASSFRSGGSDTQYFGPGTRLTVL.

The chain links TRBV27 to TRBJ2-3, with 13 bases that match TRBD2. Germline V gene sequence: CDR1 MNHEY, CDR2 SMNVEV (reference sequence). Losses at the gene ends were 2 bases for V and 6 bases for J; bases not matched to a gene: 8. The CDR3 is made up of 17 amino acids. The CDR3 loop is CASSLLGTSGAGDTQYF. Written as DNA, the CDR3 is TGTGCCAGCAGTTTACTTGGGACTAGCGGGGCCGGGGATACGCAGTATTTT.

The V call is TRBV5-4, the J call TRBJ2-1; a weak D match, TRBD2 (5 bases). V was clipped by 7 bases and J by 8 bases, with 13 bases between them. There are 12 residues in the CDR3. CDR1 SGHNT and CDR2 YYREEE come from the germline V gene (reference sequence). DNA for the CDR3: TGTGCCAGCGATGGAGGAAGTGATGAGCAGTTCTTC. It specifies CASDGGSDEQFF.

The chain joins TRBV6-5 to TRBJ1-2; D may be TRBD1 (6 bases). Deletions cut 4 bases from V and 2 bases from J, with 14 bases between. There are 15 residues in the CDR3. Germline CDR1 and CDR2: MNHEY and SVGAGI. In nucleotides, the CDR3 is TGTGCCAGCAGTTCTCTCGCGGGGGCGAACTATGGCTACACCTTC. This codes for CASSSLAGANYGYTF.

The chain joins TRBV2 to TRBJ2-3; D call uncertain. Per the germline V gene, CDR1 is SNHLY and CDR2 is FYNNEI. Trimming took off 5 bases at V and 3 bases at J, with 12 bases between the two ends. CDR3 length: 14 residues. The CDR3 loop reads CASSTQLRTDTQYF. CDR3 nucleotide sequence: TGTGCCAGCAGTACCCAACTCCGTACAGATACGCAGTATTTT.

In nucleotides, the CDR3 is TGTGCCATCAGTGAGTCGGGGTTAACAGATACGCAGTATTTT. Its protein is CAISESGLTDTQYF. The chain has TRBV10-3 and TRBJ2-3; D not resolved. CDR1 is ENHRY, CDR2 SYGVKD, per germline. V was trimmed by 0 bases and J by 3 bases, leaving 7 bases between them. This CDR3 is 14 amino acids long.

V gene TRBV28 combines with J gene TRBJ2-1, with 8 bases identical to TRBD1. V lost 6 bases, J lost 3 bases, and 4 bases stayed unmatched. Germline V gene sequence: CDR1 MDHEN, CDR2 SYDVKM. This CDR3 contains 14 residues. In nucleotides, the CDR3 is TGTGCCAGCAGAGTCAGGGGGCACTACAATGAGCAGTTCTTC. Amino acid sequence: CASRVRGHYNEQFF.

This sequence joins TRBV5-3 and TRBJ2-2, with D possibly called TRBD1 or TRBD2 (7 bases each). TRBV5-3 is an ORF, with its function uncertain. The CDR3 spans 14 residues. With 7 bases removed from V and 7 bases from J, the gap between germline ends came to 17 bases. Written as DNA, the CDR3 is TGTGCCAGACCCCTGCAGGGGGGGTGCGGGGAGCTGTTTTTT. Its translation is CARPLQGGCGELFF.

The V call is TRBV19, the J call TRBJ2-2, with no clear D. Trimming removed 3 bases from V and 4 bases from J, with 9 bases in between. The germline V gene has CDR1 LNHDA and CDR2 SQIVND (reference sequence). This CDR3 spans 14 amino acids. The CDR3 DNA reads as TGTGCCAGTAGTATTTCAAGCGTCACCGGGGAGCTGTTTTTT. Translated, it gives CASSISSVTGELFF. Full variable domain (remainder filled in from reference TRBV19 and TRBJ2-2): DGGITQSPKYLFRKEGQNVTLSCEQNLNHDAMYWYRQDPGQGLRLIYYSQIVNDFQKGDIAEGYSVSREKKESFPLTVTSAQKNPTAFYLCASSISSVTGELFFGEGSRLTVL.

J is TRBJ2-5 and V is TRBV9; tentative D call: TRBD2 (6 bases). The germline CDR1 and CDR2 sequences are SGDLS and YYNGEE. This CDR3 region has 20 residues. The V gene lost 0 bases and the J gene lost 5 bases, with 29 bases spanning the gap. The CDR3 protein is CASSVAAGGVRQIAPETQYF. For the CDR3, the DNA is TGTGCCAGCAGCGTAGCCGCCGGGGGTGTACGCCAAATCGCTCCCGAGACCCAGTACTTC.

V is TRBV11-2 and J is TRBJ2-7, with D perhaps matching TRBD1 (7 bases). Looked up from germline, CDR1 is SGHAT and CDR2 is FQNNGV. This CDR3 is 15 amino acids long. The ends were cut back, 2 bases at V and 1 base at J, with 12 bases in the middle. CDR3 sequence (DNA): TGTGCCAGCAGCTTATGGCAGGGGGGTTCCTACGAGCAGTACTTC. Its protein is CASSLWQGGSYEQYF. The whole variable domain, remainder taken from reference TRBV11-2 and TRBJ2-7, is EAGVAQSPRYKIIEKRQSVAFWCNPISGHATLYWYQQILGQGPKLLIQFQNNGVVDDSQLPKDRFSAERLKGVDSTLKIQPAKLEDSAVYLCASSLWQGGSYEQYFGPGTRLTVT.

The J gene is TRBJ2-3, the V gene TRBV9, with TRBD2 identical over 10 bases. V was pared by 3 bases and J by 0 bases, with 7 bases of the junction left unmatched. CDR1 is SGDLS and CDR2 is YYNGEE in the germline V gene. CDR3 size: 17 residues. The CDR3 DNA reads TGTGCCAGCAGCGGCCTAGCGGGGGCCTCTAGCACAGATACGCAGTATTTT. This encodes CASSGLAGASSTDTQYF.

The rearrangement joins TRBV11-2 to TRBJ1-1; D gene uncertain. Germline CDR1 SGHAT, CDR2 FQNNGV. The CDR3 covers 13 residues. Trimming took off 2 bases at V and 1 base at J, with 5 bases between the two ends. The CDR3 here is CASSLMGNTEAFF. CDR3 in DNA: TGTGCCAGCAGCTTAATGGGGAACACTGAAGCTTTCTTT.

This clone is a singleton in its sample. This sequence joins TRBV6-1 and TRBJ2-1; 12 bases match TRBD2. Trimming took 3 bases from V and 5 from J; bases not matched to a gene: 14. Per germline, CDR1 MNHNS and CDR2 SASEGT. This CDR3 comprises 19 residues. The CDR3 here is CASSDASLAGGPTHNEQFF. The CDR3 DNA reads TGTGCCAGCAGTGATGCTAGTCTAGCGGGGGGGCCTACCCACAATGAGCAGTTCTTC.

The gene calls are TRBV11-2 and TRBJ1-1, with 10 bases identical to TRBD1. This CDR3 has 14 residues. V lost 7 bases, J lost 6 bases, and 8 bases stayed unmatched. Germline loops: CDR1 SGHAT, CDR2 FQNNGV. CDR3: CASNGRTGGSEAFF. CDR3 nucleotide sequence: TGTGCCAGCAACGGCCGGACAGGGGGTTCTGAAGCTTTCTTT.

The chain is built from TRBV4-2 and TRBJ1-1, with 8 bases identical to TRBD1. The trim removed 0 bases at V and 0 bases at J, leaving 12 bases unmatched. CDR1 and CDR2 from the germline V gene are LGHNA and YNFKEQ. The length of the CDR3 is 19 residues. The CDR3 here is CASSQDLAGGASMNTEAFF. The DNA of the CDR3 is TGTGCCAGCAGCCAAGATCTGGCAGGGGGCGCCTCAATGAACACTGAAGCTTTCTTT.

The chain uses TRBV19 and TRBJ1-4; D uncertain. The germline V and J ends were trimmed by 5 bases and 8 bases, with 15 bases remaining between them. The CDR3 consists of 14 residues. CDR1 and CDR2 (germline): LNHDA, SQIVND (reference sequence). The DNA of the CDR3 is TGTGCCAGTAGTGGGTACCAAGCGGGGGAAAAACTGTTTTTT. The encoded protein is CASSGYQAGEKLFF. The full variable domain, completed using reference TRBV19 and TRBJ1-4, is DGGITQSPKYLFRKEGQNVTLSCEQNLNHDAMYWYRQDPGQGLRLIYYSQIVNDFQKGDIAEGYSVSREKKESFPLTVTSAQKNPTAFYLCASSGYQAGEKLFFGSGTQLSVL.

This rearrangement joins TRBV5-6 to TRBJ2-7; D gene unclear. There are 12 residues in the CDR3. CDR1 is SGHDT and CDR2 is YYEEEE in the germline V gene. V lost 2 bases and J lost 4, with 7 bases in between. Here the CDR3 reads CASSLGQYEQYF. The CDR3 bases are TGTGCCAGCAGCTTAGGTCAGTACGAGCAGTACTTC.